The present entry profiles one T cell receptor beta chain with its context. The V gene's germline CDR1 is SGHNT and CDR2 YYREEE (reference sequence). Trimming removed 4 bases at V and 1 base at J, with 11 bases between. This CDR3 region has 14 residues. In the authors' workflow: Nucleated cell number was recorded as an estimate derived from reference gene primer amplification. The repertoire was sequenced with immunoSEQ multiplex PCR; TCRdb's copy has only in-frame clones and lacks some. The DNA was the basis for D and trimming; V, J and clone size are from that table. The data show 260,000 or so clones, around 90% seen once. These data belong to a study of blood T cell repertoires in COVID-19. Study details: The analysed material was cDNA or gDNA that came from T cells, B-cell-depleted T cells, or PBMCs.

The TCR was taken from a human donor in a cohort sampled during active COVID-19. The sequenced sample was peripheral blood. V gene TRBV5-4 combines with J gene TRBJ2-5; D might be TRBD1 (6 bases). CDR3 in amino acids: CASSPGQTQETQYF. CDR3 bases: TGTGCCAGCAGCCCTGGACAGACCCAAGAGACCCAGTACTTC.